The clone carrying this T cell receptor beta chain has only a few counts. Its antigen remains unknown. The data stem from a study of chemoradiotherapy in HPV16-positive cancers. Study at large: Functional T-cell assays on a couple of HPV16-positive patients' cells defined candidate HPV-specific clones and common TCR motifs.

The repertoire was sequenced with immunoSEQ multiplex PCR; TCRdb's copy has only in-frame clones and lacks some. Of about 15,000 clones in the sample, around 74% were seen once. Study-level results: Non-HPV-specific T cells did not expand in tumors during treatment, whereas candidate HPV-specific clones and E7-related motifs did. The functional HPV-specific definition rests on just a couple of HPV16-positive patients.

Trimming took off 0 bases at V and 7 bases at J, with 9 bases between the two ends. CDR1 and CDR2 (germline): LGHNA, YNFKEQ. This CDR3 comprises 14 residues. The receptor was derived from a human donor with HPV-associated anogenital cancer. The biological material was taken from a patient who underwent chemoradiotherapy. The chain couples TRBV4-2 to TRBJ1-4; no definite D call. The CDR3 loop reads CASSQDWVSEKLFF. The CDR3, as DNA: TGTGCCAGCAGCCAAGATTGGGTCTCTGAAAAACTGTTTTTT.